This T cell receptor (beta chain) was obtained from a study of cytotoxic CD8 clonotypes in ibrutinib-treated CLL. Study at large: Partial responses totalled 24 and complete responses 2; after median roughly 70 months, approximately 15 remained remitted and around twelve progressed. An average of roughly 250,000 productive templates and 94,082 productive rearrangements was obtained per sample. Study-wide results and caveats: Sustained-remission and progressing patients were not sampled at matched times.

Targeted sequencing depth ranged from 1 in 200,000 to 1 in 1 million T cells. The assay was immunoSEQ multiplex PCR, and TCRdb's table has in-frame clones only and misses some. Altogether about 57,000 clones are present, 50% to 70% being singletons, with the ten largest covering roughly 22%. There are 10 residues in the CDR3. Germline CDR1 and CDR2: MNHNS and SASEGT. After removal of 11 bases from V and 3 bases from J, the junction contained 1 base not matched to a gene. As regards this clone: The target antigen is unknown.

The sample here was PBMCs, taken after 24 months of ibrutinib treatment. This TCR was recovered from a human donor with chronic lymphocytic leukemia. The chain uses TRBV6-1 and TRBJ2-7, with 7 bases that match TRBD2. In nucleotides, the CDR3 is TGTGCCGGGGGGGGCTACGAGCAGTACTTC. As protein: CAGGGYEQYF.